This T cell receptor beta chain was sequenced during a study of blood T cell repertoires in COVID-19 (dated by TCRdb to the early 2020s). For context, the study as a whole: Collaborator samples came from the United States, Italy and Spain and covered acute and convalescent phases of COVID-19. HLA class I and class II types, where available, came from metadata supplied by the sample provider rather than from assay-based typing. Deeply sampled blood TCRbeta repertoires from subjects exposed to, actively infected with, or recovered from COVID-19 were included in the dataset. The sample metadata nearly always contained a de-identified subject ID, COVID-19 status, age in years and sex. Samples were obtained from the ongoing ImmuneRACE study (first 160 participants) and from 950 to 1,500 subjects provided by 6 global collaborators. The repertoires were released in a freely available public database intended as a resource for research on the immune response to SARS-CoV-2. The prospective study material was composed of cDNA or gDNA derived from T cells, B-cell-depleted T cells, or PBMCs.

The CDR3 goes from the cysteine to the phenylalanine over 16 residues. The only DNA kept is the CDR3, 48 bases in frame from the first base. CDR1 is given as SGHTA and CDR2 as FQGTGA, both from the germline V gene. V loses 2 bases at its end and J loses 2 bases; junction bases beyond the gene matches: 5. Each collaborating institution followed its own protocols to collect whole blood in K2EDTA tubes. For TCRbeta analysis, collaborators shipped samples in one of three forms: frozen whole blood, isolated PBMCs, or DNA extracted from either of those sample types. Results the study describes overall, beyond this receptor: The quantity of clinical and demographic metadata differed by source and by participant and was supplied without curation.

For this clone: What antigen it recognizes has not been identified. Base qualities were left out, and no much larger clone turns up one base away.

TCRbeta CDR3 regions were amplified from genomic DNA using the immunoSEQ Assay, a bias-controlled multiplex PCR. On the study's bioinformatics: Nucleated cell counts per sample were estimated from amplification of reference gene primers within the assay. To quantify the absolute abundance of each unique TCRbeta CDR3 rearrangement, sequence reads were collapsed and filtered. Productive Simpson clonality was computed per sample as the square root of Simpson's diversity index over productive rearrangements. In TCRdb, the immuneACCESS table is reduced to in-frame sequences with V and J assigned. These tables do not hold every clone; where another copy was compared, an unresolved V gene accounts for under half, and the others remain unexplained. V and J calls and clone size are as listed in that table; D and trimming were resolved from the DNA. Counted in this sample were around 53,000 clones; roughly three quarters of them appeared once. About 20% of the sample rests with the top ten.

Sample: peripheral blood. The source of this sequence is a man between 50 and 59 years old with active or convalescent COVID-19. The sequence joins TRBV7-3 to TRBJ2-1, and 8 junction bases match TRBD2. The DNA is as follows: TGTGCCAGCAGCTTAGCAGCGGGAGCTACCTACAATGAGCAGTTCTTC. This is translated as CASSLAAGATYNEQFF. The full variable domain, completed from the reference TRBV7-3 and TRBJ2-1 proteins outside the CDR3, reads GAGVSQTPSNKVTEKGKYVELRCDPISGHTALYWYRQSLGQGPEFLIYFQGTGAADDSGLPNDRFFAVRPEGSVSTLKIQRTERGDSAVYLCASSLAAGATYNEQFFGPGTRLTVL.